This T cell receptor beta chain was recovered during a study of cytomegalovirus exposure and HLA in healthy donors. Study outcomes and limitations: Presence/absence results assume similar sequencing depth per donor, which may not hold. Another analysis was done later, and it associated over 15,000 TCR beta sequences with HLA alleles at 0.05 false discovery rate.

PCR used 60 Vbeta primers and 13 Jbeta primers. Libraries were prepared by immunoSEQ multiplex PCR; TCRdb keeps only in-frame clonotypes and omits some of them. The sample lists some 120,000 clones, 83% occurring once. To note about this clone: What it recognizes is unknown.

Source material: PBMCs. This clonotype originated in a woman in her forties in good health and CMV-seropositive.

CDR3 bases: TGTGCCAGCAGTGGGAGCTCTGGGGCCAACGTCCTGACTTTC. Protein: CASSGSSGANVLTF. The V call is TRBV28, the J call TRBJ2-6, with a possible D match to TRBD2 (5 bases). V lost 5 bases, J lost 0 bases, and 5 bases lay in between. CDR3 length: 14 amino acids. Germline V CDR1 and CDR2: MDHEN, SYDVKM.